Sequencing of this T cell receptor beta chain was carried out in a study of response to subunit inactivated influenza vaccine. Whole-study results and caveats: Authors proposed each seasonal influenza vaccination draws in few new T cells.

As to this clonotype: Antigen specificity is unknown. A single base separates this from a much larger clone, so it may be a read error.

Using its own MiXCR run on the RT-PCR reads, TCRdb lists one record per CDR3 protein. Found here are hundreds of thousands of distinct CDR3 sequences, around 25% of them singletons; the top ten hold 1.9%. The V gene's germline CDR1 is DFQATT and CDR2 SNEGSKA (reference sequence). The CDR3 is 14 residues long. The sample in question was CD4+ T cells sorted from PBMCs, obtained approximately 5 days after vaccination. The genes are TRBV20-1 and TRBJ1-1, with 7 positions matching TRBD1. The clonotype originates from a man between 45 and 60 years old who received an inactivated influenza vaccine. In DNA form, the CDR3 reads TGCAGTGCTGGAGATCCCAGGGGGAGCACTGAAGCTTTCTTT. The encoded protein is CSAGDPRGSTEAFF.